This entry lists 22 T cell receptor beta chains sequenced from one sample in a study of blood T cell repertoires in COVID-19. The data were produced by immunoSEQ multiplex PCR, yet TCRdb's version contains in-frame clones alone and is incomplete. The sample includes about 87,000 clones, approximately 71% of them seen just once. The sequenced sample was peripheral blood. These receptors were obtained from a woman in her fifties or sixties with acute or convalescent COVID-19.

J is TRBJ1-1 and V is TRBV12-3 or TRBV12-4, with a possible D match to TRBD1 (5 bases). This CDR3 spans 13 amino acids. The V and J ends lost 6 bases and 1 base respectively, with 9 bases between them. The DNA of the CDR3 is TGTGCCAGCAGCTGGGGCAGGAACACTGAAGCTTTCTTT. Translation gives CASSWGRNTEAFF.

V is TRBV19 and J is TRBJ1-1, with 9 bases that match TRBD1. This CDR3 contains 15 residues. From germline, CDR1 is LNHDA and CDR2 SQIVND (reference sequence). With V trimmed by 4 bases and J by 1 base, 4 bases remained unmatched. CDR3 region: CASSNPDRGNTEAFF. CDR3 nucleotide sequence: TGTGCCAGTAGTAACCCGGACAGGGGGAACACTGAAGCTTTCTTT.

The genes are TRBV29-1 and TRBJ2-3, with a weak D call TRBD1 (5 bases). From germline, CDR1 is SQVTM and CDR2 ANQGSEA. The CDR3 totals 15 residues. V gave up 5 bases and J gave up 6 bases, with 21 bases separating them. CDR3 sequence reads: CSVRGADPTPDTQYF. The CDR3 nucleotides read TGCAGCGTTCGTGGGGCGGACCCTACCCCCGATACGCAGTATTTT.

CDR3 DNA sequence: TGTGCCATCAGTGATTCCGGGGGCGAGCAGTACTTC. It is translated as CAISDSGGEQYF. This rearrangement joins TRBV10-3 to TRBJ2-7, with D perhaps TRBD2 (6 bases). Per the germline V gene, CDR1 is ENHRY and CDR2 is SYGVKD. The CDR3 runs 12 residues. V was shortened by 3 bases and J by 6 bases, with 9 bases between the two germline ends.

The chain couples TRBV27 to TRBJ2-7; tentative D call: TRBD2 (5 bases). The germline V gene encodes CDR1 MNHEY and CDR2 SMNVEV (reference sequence). The CDR3 is 14 residues long. The ends were cut back, 5 bases at V and 0 bases at J, with 11 bases in the middle. DNA of the CDR3: TGTGCCAGCAGTCCTCTCGCGGGCTCCTACGAGCAGTACTTC. Translating gives CASSPLAGSYEQYF.

The chain employs TRBV3-1 (or the pseudogene TRBV3-2) and TRBJ2-5; 9 bases are shared with TRBD2. V shed 1 base, J shed 4 bases, and the junction held 7 bases outside the gene matches. The CDR3 has 16 residues. Germline V gene sequence: CDR1 LGHDT, CDR2 YNNKEL (reference sequence). The CDR3 reads CASSQVGLAGRETQYF. As DNA, the CDR3 is TGTGCCAGCAGCCAAGTGGGTCTAGCGGGGAGAGAGACCCAGTACTTC.

The chain couples TRBV6-5 to TRBJ1-1, with D possibly TRBD1 on 5 matching bases. The germline V gene has CDR1 MNHEY and CDR2 SVGAGI. Trimming stripped 7 bases from V and 4 bases from J, with 16 bases between. This CDR3 is built from 14 residues. The chain's CDR3 is CASTPGGVGTEAFF. CDR3 DNA sequence: TGTGCCAGCACCCCGGGGGGGGTGGGCACTGAAGCTTTCTTT.

The chain has TRBV7-9 and TRBJ1-2; 8 nucleotides match TRBD1. CDR1 SEHNR and CDR2 FQNEAQ come from the germline V gene (reference sequence). This CDR3 has 15 residues. The V and J ends lost 5 bases and 8 bases, in that order; junction bases with no gene match: 13. This CDR3 reads CASSAPDRVARGYTF. CDR3 in DNA: TGTGCCAGCAGCGCACCGGACAGGGTGGCACGGGGCTACACCTTC.

The genes are TRBV19 and TRBJ1-1; 7 nucleotides match TRBD1. The trim removed 5 bases at V and 3 bases at J, leaving 18 bases unmatched. The CDR3 covers 18 residues. Looked up from germline, CDR1 is LNHDA and CDR2 is SQIVND (reference sequence). The DNA of the CDR3 is TGTGCCAGTAGTCCTACGCCGGGACAGATCACATCCGACACTGAAGCTTTCTTT. It is translated as CASSPTPGQITSDTEAFF.

The chain has TRBV7-2 and TRBJ2-3; TRBD2 aligns across 10 bases. V shed 2 bases and J 0 bases; nucleotides not matched to a gene: 11. Germline values: CDR1 SGHTA, CDR2 FQGNSA. This CDR3 has 19 amino acids. The CDR3 reads CASSLRGLAPTTSTDTQYF. DNA for the CDR3: TGTGCCAGCAGCTTAAGGGGACTAGCGCCCACGACAAGCACAGATACGCAGTATTTT.

The V call is TRBV6-2 or TRBV6-3, the J call TRBJ2-7; 7 nucleotides line up with TRBD1. The CDR3 runs to 16 residues. Germline V gene data show CDR1 as MNHEY and CDR2 as SVGEGT. The junction had 10 bases not matched to a gene; V was cut back by 2 bases and J by 3 bases. CDR3 protein: CASSYELGTANYEQYF. The CDR3 DNA is TGTGCCAGCAGTTACGAGTTGGGGACAGCGAACTACGAGCAGTACTTC.

The V call is TRBV5-4, the J call TRBJ2-7; a possible D gene is TRBD1 (7 bases). Trimming left V 1 base short and J 5 bases short, with 10 bases between. CDR3 size: 13 residues. Germline V lookup: CDR1 SGHNT, CDR2 YYREEE (reference sequence). The CDR3 sequence: CASSLQGGNEQYF. In DNA form, the CDR3 reads TGTGCCAGCAGCTTGCAGGGGGGAAACGAGCAGTACTTC.

The chain carries TRBV30 and TRBJ2-2, with D unclear. V gave up 0 bases and J gave up 4 bases, with 6 bases separating them. CDR3 length: 13 amino acids. The germline CDR1 and CDR2 sequences are GTSNPN and SVGIG (reference sequence). CDR3 in DNA: TGTGCCTGGAGTGTACACCTCACCGGGGAGCTGTTTTTT. It translates to CAWSVHLTGELFF. Full variable domain (remainder filled in from reference TRBV30 and TRBJ2-2): SQTIHQWPATLVQPVGSPLSLECTVEGTSNPNLYWYRQAAGRGLQLLFYSVGIGQISSEVPQNLSASRPQDRQFILSSKKLLLSDSGFYLCAWSVHLTGELFFGEGSRLTVL.

This clone turned up a few times. The V call is TRBV5-5, the J call TRBJ1-1, with 8 bases fitting TRBD1. This CDR3 comprises 13 residues. Germline CDR1 reads SGHKS; CDR2 reads YYEKEE (reference sequence). J was trimmed by 5 bases and V by 0 bases; bases with no gene match: 0. The CDR3 spells CASSLGTGTEAFF. CDR3 nucleotides: TGTGCCAGCAGCTTGGGGACAGGGACTGAAGCTTTCTTT.

This chain connects TRBV18 to TRBJ1-1; D not resolved. V gave up 3 bases and J gave up 0 bases, with 11 bases separating them. Germline V lookup: CDR1 KGHSH, CDR2 LQKENI. This CDR3 contains 15 residues. The CDR3 reads CASSPYSGMNTEAFF. The CDR3 nucleotides read TGTGCCAGCTCACCCTACAGCGGCATGAACACTGAAGCTTTCTTT.

The genes are TRBV19 and TRBJ1-1, with D possibly being TRBD1 (5 bases). Trimming shortened V by 3 bases and J by 5 bases, and 13 bases separated the two germline ends. The CDR3 is 14 amino acids. The germline V gene has CDR1 LNHDA and CDR2 SQIVND (reference sequence). The CDR3 sequence: CASSIGRVRTEAFF. The CDR3 coding sequence is TGTGCCAGTAGTATCGGCAGGGTAAGGACTGAAGCTTTCTTT.

This clone was recorded once. The CDR3 is CASSHTQGANSPLHF. The CDR3 DNA sequence: TGTGCCAGCAGCCATACACAGGGAGCCAATTCACCCCTCCACTTT. The rearrangement links TRBV6-4 to TRBJ1-6, with D possibly matching TRBD1 (6 bases). This CDR3 spans 15 amino acids. The V and J ends lost 6 bases and 7 bases respectively, with 16 bases between them. Germline V gene lookup returns CDR1 MRHNA and CDR2 SNTAGT.

This clone was seen only once. The rearrangement uses TRBV27 and TRBJ2-1; 10 nucleotides line up with TRBD2. There are 16 residues in the CDR3. V lost 2 bases, J lost 4 bases, and 5 bases stayed unmatched. Germline loops: CDR1 MNHEY, CDR2 SMNVEV (reference sequence). The chain's CDR3 is CASSLGLAGEYNEQFF. The CDR3 nucleotides read TGTGCCAGCAGTTTAGGGCTAGCGGGGGAGTACAATGAGCAGTTCTTC.

The chain is built from TRBV11-3 and TRBJ1-6, with 10 bases fitting TRBD1. V lost 1 base to trimming and J lost 10 bases; unmatched junction nucleotides: 10. This CDR3 comprises 17 residues. CDR1 and CDR2 from the germline V gene are SGHNT and YENEEA. CDR3 sequence reads: CASSLVGSGTGVSPLHF. As DNA, the CDR3 is TGTGCCAGCAGCTTAGTTGGATCCGGGACAGGGGTGTCACCCCTCCACTTT.

This clone was detected only a few times. V usage is TRBV24-1 and J usage is TRBJ2-3; the D is unclear. The CDR3 contains 13 residues. Trimming cost V 1 base and J 5 bases, with 6 bases left between them. Germline loops: CDR1 KGHDR, CDR2 SFDVKD. CDR3 coding DNA: TGTGCCACCAGTGATTTAACAGAAGATACGCAGTATTTT. It specifies CATSDLTEDTQYF.

This clone was counted a single time. This sequence joins TRBV7-2 and TRBJ2-1; TRBD2 agrees at 7 bases. Trimming took 5 bases from V and 4 from J; bases not matched to a gene: 11. Looked up from germline, CDR1 is SGHTA and CDR2 is FQGNSA. The CDR3 has 16 residues. CDR3 in amino acids: CASSLLPGGGYNEQFF. The CDR3 nucleotides read TGTGCCAGCAGCCTTCTTCCTGGCGGGGGATACAATGAGCAGTTCTTC.

V gene TRBV6-6 combines with J gene TRBJ2-1; D unclear. The ends were cut back, 0 bases at V and 3 bases at J, with 3 bases in the middle. This CDR3 region has 13 residues. CDR1 is MNHNY and CDR2 is SVGAGI in the germline V gene (reference sequence). CDR3 sequence (DNA): TGTGCCAGCAGTTACTCGAGCTACAATGAGCAGTTCTTC. Its protein product is CASSYSSYNEQFF.